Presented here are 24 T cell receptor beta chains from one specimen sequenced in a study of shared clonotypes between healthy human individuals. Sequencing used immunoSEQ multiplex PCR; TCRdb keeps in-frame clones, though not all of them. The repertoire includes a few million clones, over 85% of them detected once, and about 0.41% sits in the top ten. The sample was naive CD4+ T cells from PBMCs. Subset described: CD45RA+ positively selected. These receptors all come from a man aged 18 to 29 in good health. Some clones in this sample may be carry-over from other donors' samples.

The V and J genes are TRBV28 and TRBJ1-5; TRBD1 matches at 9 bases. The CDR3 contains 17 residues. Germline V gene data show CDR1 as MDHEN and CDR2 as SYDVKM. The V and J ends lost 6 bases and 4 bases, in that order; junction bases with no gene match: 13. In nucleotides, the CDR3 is TGTGCCAGCAGCCCTGGTCGATGGACAGGGGAGAATCAGCCCCAGCATTTT. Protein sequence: CASSPGRWTGENQPQHF.

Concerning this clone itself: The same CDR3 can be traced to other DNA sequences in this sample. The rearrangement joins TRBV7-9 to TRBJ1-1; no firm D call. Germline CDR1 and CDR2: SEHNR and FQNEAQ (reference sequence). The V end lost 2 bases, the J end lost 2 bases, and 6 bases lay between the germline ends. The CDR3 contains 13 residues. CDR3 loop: CASSLQTNTEAFF. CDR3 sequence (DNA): TGTGCCAGCAGCTTACAGACAAACACTGAAGCTTTCTTT.

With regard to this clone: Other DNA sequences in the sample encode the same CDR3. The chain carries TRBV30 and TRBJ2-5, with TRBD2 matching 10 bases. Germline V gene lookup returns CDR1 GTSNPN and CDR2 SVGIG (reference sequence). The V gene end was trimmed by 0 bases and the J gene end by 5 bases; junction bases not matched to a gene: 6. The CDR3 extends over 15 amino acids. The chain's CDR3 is CAWSVQAGGLETQYF. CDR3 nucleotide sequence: TGTGCCTGGAGTGTACAAGCGGGAGGGTTGGAGACCCAGTACTTC.

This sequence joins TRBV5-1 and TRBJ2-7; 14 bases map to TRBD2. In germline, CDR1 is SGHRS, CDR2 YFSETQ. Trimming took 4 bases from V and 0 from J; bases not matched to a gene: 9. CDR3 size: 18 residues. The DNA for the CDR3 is TGCGCCAGCAGCAGGGGACTAGCGGGAGATACGAGCTCCTACGAGCAGTACTTC. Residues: CASSRGLAGDTSSYEQYF.

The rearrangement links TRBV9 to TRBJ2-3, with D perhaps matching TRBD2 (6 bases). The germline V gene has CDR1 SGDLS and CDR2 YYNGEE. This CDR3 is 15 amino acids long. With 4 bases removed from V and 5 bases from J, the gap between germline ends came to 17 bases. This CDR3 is CASSLGLSVQDTQYF. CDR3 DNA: TGTGCCAGCAGCCTAGGACTATCGGTGCAAGATACGCAGTATTTT.

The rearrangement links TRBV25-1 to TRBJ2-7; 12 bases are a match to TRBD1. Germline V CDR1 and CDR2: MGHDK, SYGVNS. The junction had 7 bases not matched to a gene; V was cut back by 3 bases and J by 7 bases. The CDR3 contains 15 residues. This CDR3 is CASSDPGTGGEEQYF. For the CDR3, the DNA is TGTGCCAGCAGTGACCCTGGGACAGGGGGCGAAGAGCAGTACTTC.

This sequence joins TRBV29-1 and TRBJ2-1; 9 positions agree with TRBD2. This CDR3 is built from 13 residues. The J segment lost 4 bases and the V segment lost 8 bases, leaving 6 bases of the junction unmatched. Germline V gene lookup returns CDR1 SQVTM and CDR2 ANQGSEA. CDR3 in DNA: TGCAGCTCTAGCGGGATAGTGTACAATGAGCAGTTCTTC. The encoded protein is CSSSGIVYNEQFF.

CDR3 coding DNA: TGTGCCAGCAGCTTAATAGGGGGGGACGGCTACACCTTC. As protein: CASSLIGGDGYTF. The chain is built from TRBV7-9 and TRBJ1-2, with D possibly matching TRBD1 (6 bases). Trimming removed 2 bases from V and 8 bases from J, with 12 bases in between. Per germline, CDR1 SEHNR and CDR2 FQNEAQ (reference sequence). The CDR3 covers 13 residues.

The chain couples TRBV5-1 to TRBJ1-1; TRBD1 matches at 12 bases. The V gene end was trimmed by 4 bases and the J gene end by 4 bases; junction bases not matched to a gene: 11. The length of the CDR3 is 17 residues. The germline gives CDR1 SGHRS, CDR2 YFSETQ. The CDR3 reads CASSLAGQGALGTEAFF. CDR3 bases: TGCGCCAGCAGCCTAGCGGGACAGGGGGCGTTAGGCACTGAAGCTTTCTTT. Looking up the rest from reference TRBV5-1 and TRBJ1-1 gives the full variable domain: KAGVTQTPRYLIKTRGQQVTLSCSPISGHRSVSWYQQTPGQGLQFLFEYFSETQRNKGNFPGRFSGRQFSNSRSEMNVSTLELGDSALYLCASSLAGQGALGTEAFFGQGTRLTVV.

CDR3 sequence reads: CASSLGRSTNEKLFF. CDR3 coding DNA: TGTGCCAGCAGCCTGGGGCGCTCAACTAATGAAAAACTGTTTTTT. This chain joins TRBV5-6 and TRBJ1-4; possible D gene TRBD1, 5 bases. This CDR3 has 15 residues. Trimming cost V 4 bases and J 0 bases, with 10 bases left between them. Germline V CDR1 and CDR2: SGHDT, YYEEEE.

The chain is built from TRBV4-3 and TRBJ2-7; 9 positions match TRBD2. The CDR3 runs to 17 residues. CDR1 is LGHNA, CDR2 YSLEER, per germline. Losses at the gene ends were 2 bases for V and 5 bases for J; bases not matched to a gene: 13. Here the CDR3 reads CASSQKGRIAGANEQYF. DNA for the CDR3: TGCGCCAGCAGCCAAAAAGGCCGGATAGCGGGAGCCAACGAGCAGTACTTC.

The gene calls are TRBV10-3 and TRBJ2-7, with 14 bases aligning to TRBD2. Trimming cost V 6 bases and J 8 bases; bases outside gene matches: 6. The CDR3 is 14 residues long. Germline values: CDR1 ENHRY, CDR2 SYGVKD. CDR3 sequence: CAIRAGTSGSKQYF. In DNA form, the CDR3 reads TGTGCCATCAGGGCCGGGACTAGCGGGAGCAAGCAGTACTTC.

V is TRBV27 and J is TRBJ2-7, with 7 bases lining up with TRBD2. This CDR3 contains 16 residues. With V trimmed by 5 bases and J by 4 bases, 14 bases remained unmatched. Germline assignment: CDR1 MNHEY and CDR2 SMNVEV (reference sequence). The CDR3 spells CASSPRLAQRGYEQYF. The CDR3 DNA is TGTGCCAGCAGTCCCAGACTAGCCCAGAGAGGGTACGAGCAGTACTTC.

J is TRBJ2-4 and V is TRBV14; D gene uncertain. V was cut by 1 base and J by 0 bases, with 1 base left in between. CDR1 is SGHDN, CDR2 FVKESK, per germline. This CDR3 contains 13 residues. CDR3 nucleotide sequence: TGTGCCAGCAGCCAAGGAGCCAAAAACATTCAGTACTTC. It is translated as CASSQGAKNIQYF.

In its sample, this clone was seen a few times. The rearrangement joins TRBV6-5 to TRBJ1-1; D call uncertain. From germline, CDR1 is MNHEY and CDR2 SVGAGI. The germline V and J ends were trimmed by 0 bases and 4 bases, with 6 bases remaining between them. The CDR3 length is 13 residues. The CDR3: CASSYSGSTEAFF. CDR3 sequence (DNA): TGTGCCAGCAGTTACTCGGGGAGCACTGAAGCTTTCTTT.

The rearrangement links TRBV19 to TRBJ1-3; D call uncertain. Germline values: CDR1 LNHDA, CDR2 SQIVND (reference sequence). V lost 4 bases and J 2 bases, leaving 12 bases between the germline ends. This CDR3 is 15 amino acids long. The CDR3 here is CASSNPDATGNTIYF. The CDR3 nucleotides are TGTGCCAGTAGTAATCCGGACGCAACTGGAAACACCATATATTTT.

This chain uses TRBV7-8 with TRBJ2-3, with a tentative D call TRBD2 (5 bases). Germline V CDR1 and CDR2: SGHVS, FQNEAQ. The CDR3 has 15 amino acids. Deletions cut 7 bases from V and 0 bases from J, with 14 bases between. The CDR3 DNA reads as TGTGCCAGCACCACCCTGGGCGGGAGCACAGATACGCAGTATTTT. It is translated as CASTTLGGSTDTQYF. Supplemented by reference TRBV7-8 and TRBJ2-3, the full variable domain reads GAGVSQSPRYKVAKRGQDVALRCDPISGHVSLFWYQQALGQGPEFLTYFQNEAQLDKSGLPSDRFFAERPEGSVSTLKIQRTQQEDSAVYLCASTTLGGSTDTQYFGPGTRLTVL.

DNA of the CDR3: TGCGCCAGCAGTGAGTCAAACCCGGGCCCTCAAGAGACCCAGTACTTC. This translates into CASSESNPGPQETQYF. The chain has TRBV10-1 and TRBJ2-5; D call uncertain. CDR3 length equals 16 residues. CDR1 WNHNN and CDR2 SYGVQD come from the germline V gene (reference sequence). Trimming stripped 0 bases from V and 2 bases from J, with 13 bases between.

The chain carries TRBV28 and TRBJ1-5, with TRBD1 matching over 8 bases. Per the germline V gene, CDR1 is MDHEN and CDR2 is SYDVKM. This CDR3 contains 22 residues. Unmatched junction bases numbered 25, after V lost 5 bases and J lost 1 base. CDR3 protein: CASSQRRANRGRKEGSNQPQHF. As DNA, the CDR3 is TGTGCCAGCAGTCAACGGAGGGCGAACAGGGGGAGGAAAGAAGGAAGCAATCAGCCCCAGCATTTT.

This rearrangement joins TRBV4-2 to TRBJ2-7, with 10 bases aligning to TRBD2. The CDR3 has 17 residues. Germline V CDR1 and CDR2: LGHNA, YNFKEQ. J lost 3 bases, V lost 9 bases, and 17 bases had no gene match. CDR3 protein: CASNPHPPSGSFYEQYF. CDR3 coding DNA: TGTGCCAGTAACCCCCATCCCCCTAGCGGGAGCTTCTACGAGCAGTACTTC.

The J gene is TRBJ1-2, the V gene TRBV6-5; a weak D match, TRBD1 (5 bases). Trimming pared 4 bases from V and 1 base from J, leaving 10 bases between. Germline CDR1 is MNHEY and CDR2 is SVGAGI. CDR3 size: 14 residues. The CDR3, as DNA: TGTGCCAGCAGTTTCTGGGACGGTAACTATGGCTACACCTTC. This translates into CASSFWDGNYGYTF.

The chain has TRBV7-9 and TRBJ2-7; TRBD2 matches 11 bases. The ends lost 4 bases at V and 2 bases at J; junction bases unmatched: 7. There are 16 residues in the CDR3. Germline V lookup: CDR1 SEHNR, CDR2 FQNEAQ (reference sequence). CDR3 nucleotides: TGTGCCAGCAGCTCCTTACTAGCGGGAGTTACCTACGAGCAGTACTTC. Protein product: CASSSLLAGVTYEQYF.

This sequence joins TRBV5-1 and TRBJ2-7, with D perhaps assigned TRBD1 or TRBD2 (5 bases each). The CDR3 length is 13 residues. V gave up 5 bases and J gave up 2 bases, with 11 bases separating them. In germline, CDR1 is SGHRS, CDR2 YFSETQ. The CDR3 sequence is CASSQGVAYEQYF. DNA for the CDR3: TGCGCCAGCAGTCAGGGAGTCGCCTACGAGCAGTACTTC.

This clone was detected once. CDR3 bases: TGTGCCAGCAGCTTGTCGGGACAGGGGTCCTCCTACGAGCAGTACTTC. It is translated as CASSLSGQGSSYEQYF. The chain joins TRBV5-4 to TRBJ2-7, with 10 bases aligning to TRBD1. V was clipped by 1 base and J by 0 bases; unmatched bases: 4. This CDR3 has 16 residues. Germline V gene data show CDR1 as SGHNT and CDR2 as YYREEE (reference sequence).